This TCR beta chain was identified in a study of T-cell reconstitution after alpha-beta-depleted transplantation in children. This clonotype was observed at least ten times. Unique molecular identifiers featured in how the TCRbeta library was prepared. TCRdb reprocessed the PCR reads with MiXCR, giving one entry per CDR3 protein. This sample has 640,000 or so distinct CDR3 sequences, with about 15% found just once. Here the sequenced sample was PBMCs from the stem cell graft donor, taken from the stem cell graft. This sequence was found in a human donor who donated a stem cell graft to a child with acute myeloid leukemia.

Here the CDR3 DNA reads TGCGCCAGCAGCTTGGGCGGGGGGTTAACCTACAATGAGCAGTTCTTC. Amino acids: CASSLGGGLTYNEQFF. V usage is TRBV5-1 and J usage is TRBJ2-1, with 8 bases identical to TRBD2. The CDR3 length is 16 residues. Germline V CDR1 and CDR2: SGHRS, YFSETQ. V lost 0 bases and J lost 2; bases outside the gene matches: 4.